The 5 T cell receptor beta chains below were found in one sample sequenced in a study of CD8 T cells in ankylosing spondylitis. MiXCR, run by TCRdb on the 5' RACE reads, gives a single entry per CDR3 protein. The sample lists under 250,000 distinct CDR3 sequences; less than 9.5% were seen once. The sequencing sample was made of blood, either unsorted or a sorted T cell fraction (not recorded which). Receptors originate from a female donor with ankylosing spondylitis or in good health (not recorded which).

This clonotype was seen many times. The chain recombines TRBV11-2 with TRBJ2-2; D gene uncertain. CDR1 is SGHAT and CDR2 is FQNNGV in the germline V gene. The CDR3 loop spans 17 amino acids. The V gene lost 0 bases and the J gene lost 1 base, with 12 bases spanning the gap. Written as DNA, the CDR3 is TGTGCCAGCAGCTTAGAGGATCCAGCCGTGAACACCGGGGAGCTGTTTTTT. Its translation is CASSLEDPAVNTGELFF.

This clonotype was observed many times. The chain is built from TRBV20-1 and TRBJ2-7; perhaps D is TRBD1 or TRBD2 (5 bases each). V dropped 2 bases and J dropped 0 bases, with 14 bases sitting between them. The germline V gene encodes CDR1 DFQATT and CDR2 SNEGSKA (reference sequence). This CDR3 comprises 15 residues. CDR3 residues: CSARSLGANSYEQYF. DNA for the CDR3: TGCAGTGCTAGAAGTCTCGGGGCAAACTCCTACGAGCAGTACTTC.

In its sample, this clonotype was seen many times. The chain has TRBV4-2 and TRBJ2-1; TRBD2 matches 8 bases. Germline CDR1 is LGHNA and CDR2 is YNFKEQ. J gave up 3 bases and V 0 bases, and 7 bases lay outside the gene matches. CDR3 size: 17 residues. CDR3 bases: TGTGCCAGCAGCCAAGACGGGGGGGTAGGTGACTACAATGAGCAGTTCTTC. Residues: CASSQDGGVGDYNEQFF.

This clonotype was observed many times. The chain employs TRBV5-5 and TRBJ2-7; TRBD1 agrees at 7 bases. The CDR3 has 14 amino acids. V shed 2 bases and J 4 bases; nucleotides not matched to a gene: 6. The germline gives CDR1 SGHKS, CDR2 YYEKEE (reference sequence). CDR3 protein: CASSFGTAIYEQYF. CDR3 DNA: TGTGCCAGCAGCTTTGGGACAGCGATATACGAGCAGTACTTC. Using reference TRBV5-5 and TRBJ2-7 for the parts outside the CDR3, the full variable domain is DAGVTQSPTHLIKTRGQQVTLRCSPISGHKSVSWYQQVLGQGPQFIFQYYEKEERGRGNFPDRFSARQFPNYSSELNVNALLLGDSALYLCASSFGTAIYEQYFGPGTRLTVT.

This clonotype was picked up a small number of times. The chain recombines TRBV20-1 with TRBJ2-7, with no clear D. The germline CDR1 and CDR2 sequences are DFQATT and SNEGSKA (reference sequence). The V end was cut by 4 bases, the J end by 1 base, with 17 bases between. This CDR3 comprises 15 residues. The CDR3 reads CSATDGRWSSYEQYF. The CDR3 bases are TGCAGTGCTACGGACGGCAGGTGGTCTTCCTACGAGCAGTACTTC.